The clone carrying this TCR beta chain was picked up many times. What it binds is unknown. The sample originates from a study of T cells in Graves' hyperthyroidism and ophthalmopathy. V gave up 4 bases and J gave up 0 bases, with 9 bases separating them. CDR3 length equals 14 residues. In germline, CDR1 is MDHEN, CDR2 SYDVKM. Notes on the study in general: Blood shared most expanded thyroid clonotypes above 0.001.

TCR beta CDR3 regions were amplified from RNA. The study used the HTBI primer set for a first-round RT-PCR of the TCR CDR3. TCRdb reanalysed the multiplex PCR reads using MiXCR and keeps one entry per CDR3 protein. The sample records about 700,000 distinct CDR3 sequences, about 15% being singletons. The sample was blood. The clonotype was recovered from a young woman with Graves' hyperthyroidism. The chain couples TRBV28 to TRBJ1-1; D gene uncertain. CDR3 loop: CASSSGGMNTEAFF. The CDR3 DNA reads TGTGCCAGCAGTTCGGGTGGGATGAACACTGAAGCTTTCTTT.